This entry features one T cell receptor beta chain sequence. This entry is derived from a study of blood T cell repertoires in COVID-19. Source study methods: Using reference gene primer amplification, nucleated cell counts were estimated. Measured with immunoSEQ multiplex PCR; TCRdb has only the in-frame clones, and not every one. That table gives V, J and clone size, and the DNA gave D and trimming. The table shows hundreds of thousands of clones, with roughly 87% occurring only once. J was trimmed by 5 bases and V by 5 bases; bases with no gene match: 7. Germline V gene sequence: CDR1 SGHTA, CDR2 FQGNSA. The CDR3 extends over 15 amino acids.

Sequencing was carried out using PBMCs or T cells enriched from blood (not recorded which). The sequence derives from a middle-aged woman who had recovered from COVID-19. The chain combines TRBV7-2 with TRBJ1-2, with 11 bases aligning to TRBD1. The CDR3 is CASSEGQGVKYGYTF. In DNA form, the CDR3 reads TGTGCCAGCAGCGAGGGACAGGGGGTGAAGTATGGCTACACCTTC.